The clone carrying this T cell receptor (beta chain) has only one observation. Its antigen is not identified. Germline lookup yields CDR1 MGHRA and CDR2 YSYEKL. The CDR3 is 14 residues long. Trimming left V 1 base short and J 4 bases short, with 7 bases between. For the second PCR, which ran for 7 to 11 cycles, a sample-barcoded 5' primer and a J-beta primer mix were used. TCRdb independently ran MiXCR on the 5' RACE reads; one entry per CDR3 protein. The table shows about 1.6 million distinct CDR3 sequences, with about 32% occurring only once. This sample stems from a study of blood T cells in healthy people across ages. Study conclusions and caveats: As age increased, TCR beta diversity per million T cells fell in a roughly linear fashion.

Sequencing was performed on blood. This receptor was taken from a woman aged 30 to 39 in good health. The rearrangement links TRBV4-1 to TRBJ1-4; D is unclear. The CDR3, as DNA: TGCGCCAGCAGCCAAGTAGAATTTAATGAAAAACTGTTTTTT. This gives the protein CASSQVEFNEKLFF.